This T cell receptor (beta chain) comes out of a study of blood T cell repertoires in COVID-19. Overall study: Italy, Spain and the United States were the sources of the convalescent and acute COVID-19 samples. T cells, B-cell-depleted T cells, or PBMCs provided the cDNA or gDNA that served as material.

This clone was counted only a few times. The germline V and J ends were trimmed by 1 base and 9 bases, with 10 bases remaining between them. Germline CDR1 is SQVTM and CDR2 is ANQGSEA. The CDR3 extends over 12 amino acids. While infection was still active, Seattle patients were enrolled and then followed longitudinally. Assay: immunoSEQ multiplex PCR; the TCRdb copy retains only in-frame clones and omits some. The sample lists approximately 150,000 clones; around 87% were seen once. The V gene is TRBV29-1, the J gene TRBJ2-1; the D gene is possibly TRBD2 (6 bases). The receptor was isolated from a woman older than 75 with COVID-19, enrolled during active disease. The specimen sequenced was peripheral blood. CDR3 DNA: TGCAGCGTTGAAGGGGCTAGCGTTGAGCAGTTCTTC. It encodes CSVEGASVEQFF.